The clone carrying this T cell receptor beta chain was detected only a few times. Antigen unknown. The data derive from a study of T cell repertoires in cytomegalovirus infection. The CDR3 spans 18 residues. The germline CDR1 and CDR2 sequences are MNHEY and SVGAGI. V was trimmed by 1 base and J by 1 base, leaving 18 bases between them. The study's findings and limits: Ex vivo, HLA-C-restricted CMV-specific TCR beta clonotypes prevailed over the rest of the response. Frequencies of public TCR beta families were cumulated, and this identified carriers of CMV plus the relevant HLA.

Each CDR3 protein gets one entry after TCRdb re-called the reads with MiXCR. Of nearly 550,000 distinct CDR3 sequences in the sample, about 15% were seen once. This receptor was obtained from a human donor in good health (CMV status not recorded). Some clones in this sample may be carry-over from other donors' samples. J is TRBJ2-3 and V is TRBV6-5, with D perhaps assigned TRBD1 or TRBD2 (5 bases each). Specimen: CD8+ T cells from PBMCs. The CDR3 spells CASSYFGDAPRGTDTQYF. The CDR3 coding sequence is TGTGCCAGCAGTTACTTTGGGGACGCCCCCCGGGGCACAGATACGCAGTATTTT.